The clone carrying this T cell receptor (beta chain) was recorded only once. Measured with immunoSEQ multiplex PCR; TCRdb has only the in-frame clones, and not every one. Of 15,000 to 20,000 clones in the sample, about 85% were seen once. The germline V gene encodes CDR1 MNHEY and CDR2 SMNVEV (reference sequence). The CDR3 runs 13 residues. The V and J ends lost 2 bases and 11 bases respectively, with 13 bases between them. This entry comes from a study of blood T cell repertoires in COVID-19. Looking at the study overall: There were acute and convalescent COVID-19 samples, and they came from the United States, Italy and Spain.

The chain couples TRBV27 to TRBJ2-4; D gene uncertain. The TCR was taken from a human donor with active COVID-19. The donor label of this sample is uncertain. Sample: peripheral blood. Here the CDR3 reads CASSLNTGSLQYF. The CDR3 bases are TGTGCCAGCAGTTTAAATACGGGTAGCCTTCAGTACTTC.